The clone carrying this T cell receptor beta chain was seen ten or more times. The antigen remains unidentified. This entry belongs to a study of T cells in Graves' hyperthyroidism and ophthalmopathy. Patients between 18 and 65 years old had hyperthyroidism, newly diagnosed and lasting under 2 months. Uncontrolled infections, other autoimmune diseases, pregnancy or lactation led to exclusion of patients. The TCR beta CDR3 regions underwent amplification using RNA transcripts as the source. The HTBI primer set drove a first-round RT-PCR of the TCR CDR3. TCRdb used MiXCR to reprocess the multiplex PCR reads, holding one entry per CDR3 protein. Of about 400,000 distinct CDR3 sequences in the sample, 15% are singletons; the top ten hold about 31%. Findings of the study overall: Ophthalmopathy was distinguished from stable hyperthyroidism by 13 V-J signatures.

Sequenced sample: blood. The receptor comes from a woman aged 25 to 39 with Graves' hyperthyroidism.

The CDR3 DNA follows: TGCGCCAGCAGCTTGGGCGGGAGTTTCACCGGGGAGCTGTTTTTT. Translating it yields CASSLGGSFTGELFF. The chain employs TRBV5-1 and TRBJ2-2; the match to TRBD2 covers 7 bases. J lost 4 bases, V lost 0 bases, and 3 bases had no gene match. The length of the CDR3 is 15 residues. CDR1 SGHRS and CDR2 YFSETQ come from the germline V gene.